This T cell receptor beta chain was captured by sequencing in a study of technical replicates of blood from four donors. The CDR3 is 15 amino acids. Trimming removed 0 bases at V and 3 bases at J, with 9 bases between. Germline V gene lookup returns CDR1 MNHEY and CDR2 SVGAGI. Libraries were prepared by immunoSEQ multiplex PCR; TCRdb keeps only in-frame clonotypes and omits some of them. Among more than 90,000 clones listed, nearly 96% were seen once. The V gene is TRBV6-5, the J gene TRBJ1-5, with D tentatively TRBD1 (5 bases). The source is a human donor in good health. The sample was T cells isolated from PBMCs. As DNA, the CDR3 is TGTGCCAGCAGTTACTCGAGCAGGGACAATCAGCCCCAGCATTTT. Protein: CASSYSSRDNQPQHF.